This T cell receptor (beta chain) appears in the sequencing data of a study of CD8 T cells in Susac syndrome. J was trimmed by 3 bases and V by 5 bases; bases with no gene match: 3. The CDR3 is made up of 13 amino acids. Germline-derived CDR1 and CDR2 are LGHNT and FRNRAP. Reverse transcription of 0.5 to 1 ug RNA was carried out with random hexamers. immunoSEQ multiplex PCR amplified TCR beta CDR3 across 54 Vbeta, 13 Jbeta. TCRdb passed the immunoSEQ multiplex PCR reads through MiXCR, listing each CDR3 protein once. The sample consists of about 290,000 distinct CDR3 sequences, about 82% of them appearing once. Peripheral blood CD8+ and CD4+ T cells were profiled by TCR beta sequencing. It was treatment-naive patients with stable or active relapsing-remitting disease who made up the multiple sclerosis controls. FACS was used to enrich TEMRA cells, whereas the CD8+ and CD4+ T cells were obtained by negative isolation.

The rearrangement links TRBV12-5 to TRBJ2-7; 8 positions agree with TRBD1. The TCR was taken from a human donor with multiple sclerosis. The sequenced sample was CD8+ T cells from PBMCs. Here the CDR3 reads CASGVDRGYEQYF. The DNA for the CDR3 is TGTGCTAGTGGTGTAGACAGGGGCTACGAGCAGTACTTC.